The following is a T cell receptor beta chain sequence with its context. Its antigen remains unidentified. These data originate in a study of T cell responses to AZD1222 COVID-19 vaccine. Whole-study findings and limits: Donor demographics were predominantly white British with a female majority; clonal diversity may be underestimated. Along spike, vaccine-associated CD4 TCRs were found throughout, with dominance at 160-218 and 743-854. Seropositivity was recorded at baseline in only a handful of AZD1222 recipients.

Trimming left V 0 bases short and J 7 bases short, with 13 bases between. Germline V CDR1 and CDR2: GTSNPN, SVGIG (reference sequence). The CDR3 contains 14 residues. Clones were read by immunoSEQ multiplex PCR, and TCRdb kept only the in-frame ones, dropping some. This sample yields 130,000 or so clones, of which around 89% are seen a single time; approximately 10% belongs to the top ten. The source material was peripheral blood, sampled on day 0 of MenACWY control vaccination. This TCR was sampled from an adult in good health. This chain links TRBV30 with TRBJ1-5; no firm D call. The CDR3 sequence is CAWSVDPEVQPQHF. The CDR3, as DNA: TGTGCCTGGAGTGTTGACCCCGAGGTGCAGCCCCAGCATTTT.